These T cell receptor beta chains were read from a single sample in a study of blood T cell repertoires in COVID-19. Sequenced by immunoSEQ multiplex PCR; TCRdb stores in-frame clones only, minus some. The sample lists roughly 500,000 clones, approximately 85% seen once, with approximately 3.4% in the top ten. The specimen was peripheral blood. These TCRs come from a human donor in a cohort sampled during active COVID-19. Both conserved end residues are part of each CDR3. D genes are given only for firm matches. Rows give clone size only sometimes, using once, few, many, or a class for an expanded clone.

v_gene	j_gene	d_gene	abundance	CDR3nt	CDR3aa
TRBV30	TRBJ1-2	-	-	TGTGCCTGGAGTTCCCTTTTACTCGATGGCTACACCTTC	CAWSSLLLDGYTF
TRBV5-1	TRBJ1-2	-	-	TGCGCCAGCAGCTTGGTGGGTGACATCTATGGCTACACCTTC	CASSLVGDIYGYTF
TRBV5-8	TRBJ2-2	TRBD1	once	TGTGCCAGCAGCTTAGGGGACAGGGGAACCACCGGGGAGCTGTTTTTT	CASSLGDRGTTGELFF
TRBV7-2	TRBJ2-3	-	once	TGTGCCAGCAGCTTAAGTCCGGGGGAAGATACGCAGTATTTT	CASSLSPGEDTQYF
TRBV24-1	TRBJ2-5	-	-	TGTGCCACCAGTGCTCCCCCGGGACCGAGGGGGCAAGAGACCCAGTACTTC	CATSAPPGPRGQETQYF
TRBV6-1	TRBJ2-3	TRBD2	-	TGTGCCAGCAGTGAGCTGGGACTAGCGGGTGACGATACGCAGTATTTT	CASSELGLAGDDTQYF
TRBV3-1/TRBV3-2	TRBJ2-6	TRBD2	-	TGTGCCAGCAGATTCGCCGGACTAGCGAGGTCTGGGGCCAACGTCCTGACTTTC	CASRFAGLARSGANVLTF
TRBV3-1/TRBV3-2	TRBJ2-2	-	-	TGTGCCAGCAGCCTCAGAAGGGGTTCCGGGGAGCTGTTTTTT	CASSLRRGSGELFF
TRBV30	TRBJ2-2	TRBD2	-	TGTGCCTCGGGACTAGCGAGGGGAGGGGAGCTGTTTTTT	CASGLARGGELFF
TRBV24-1	TRBJ1-5	TRBD1	-	TGTGCCACCAGTGACAAAGGACAGGGGCACAATCAGCCCCAGCATTTT	CATSDKGQGHNQPQHF
TRBV7-2	TRBJ1-1	-	once	TGTGCCAGCAGCTTAGTTGGAAGAGGGAACACTGAAGCTTTCTTT	CASSLVGRGNTEAFF
TRBV7-2	TRBJ1-1	TRBD1	-	TGTGCCAGCAGCTCCAAGACAGGGGGCATCACTGAAGCTTTCTTT	CASSSKTGGITEAFF
TRBV10-3	TRBJ2-7	-	-	TGTGCCATCAGTGGAGGGAGCCCCTACGAGCAGTACTTC	CAISGGSPYEQYF
TRBV5-6	TRBJ1-1	-	once	TGTGCCAGCAGCTTACAGGGCATAGTGACTGAAGCTTTCTTT	CASSLQGIVTEAFF
TRBV3-1/TRBV3-2	TRBJ1-2	TRBD1	-	TGTGCCAGCAGCTCGCGACAGGGCGGTGGCTACACCTTC	CASSSRQGGGYTF
TRBV7-2	TRBJ2-3	-	-	TGTGCCAGCAGCTTAGTTCGAATAACGGGAAAGGGGACTCTAGATACGCAGTATTTT	CASSLVRITGKGTLDTQYF
TRBV4-1	TRBJ2-3	-	once	TGCGCCAGCAGCCCAGGTAGGGGCGGGACCGCAAATACGCAGTATTTT	CASSPGRGGTANTQYF
TRBV7-3	TRBJ1-1	-	-	TGTGCCAGCAGCCCCCCGCCCCGAGGGAACACTGAAGCTTTCTTT	CASSPPPRGNTEAFF
TRBV6-5	TRBJ1-1	TRBD1	-	TGTGCCAGCAGGACGGACAGGGGAAGGGACACTGAAGCTTTCTTT	CASRTDRGRDTEAFF
TRBV7-2	TRBJ2-7	-	-	TGTGCCAGCAGCTTAGATAGGGGCTCCTACGAGCAGTACTTC	CASSLDRGSYEQYF
TRBV9	TRBJ1-1	-	-	TGTGCCAGCAGCGTAGAGGCGACCGGGACTGAAGCTTTCTTT	CASSVEATGTEAFF
TRBV9	TRBJ2-1	-	once	TGTGCCAGCAGCATTGTTAGCGGCTCCTACAATGAGCAGTTCTTC	CASSIVSGSYNEQFF
TRBV27	TRBJ1-2	-	-	TGTGCCAGCAGTTTGGGTGGCAGGGGATATGGCTACACCTTC	CASSLGGRGYGYTF
TRBV15	TRBJ1-2	-	-	TGTGCCACCAGCAGAGATCTCCCGGGTTTCGGTGGCTACACCTTC	CATSRDLPGFGGYTF
TRBV7-2	TRBJ1-5	-	-	TGTGCCAGCAGCTTATCGTGGAGGGTCCCCCCTAATAGCAATCAGCCCCAGCATTTT	CASSLSWRVPPNSNQPQHF
TRBV15	TRBJ2-3	TRBD2	-	TGTGCCACCAGCAGAGATTTGCCCAGCGGGAGGCCGGGTACGCAGTATTTT	CATSRDLPSGRPGTQYF
TRBV11-2	TRBJ2-2	TRBD2	-	TGTGCCAGCAGCTTAGGGGTCGCAGGCGGGAGGCTGAACACCGGGGAGCTGTTTTTT	CASSLGVAGGRLNTGELFF
TRBV12-3/TRBV12-4	TRBJ2-1	-	-	TGTGCCAGCAGTTTCAGCGGTAATGAGCAGTTCTTC	CASSFSGNEQFF
TRBV9	TRBJ2-4	TRBD1	-	TGTGCCAGCAGCACGCGGACAGGGGCAAACATTCAGTACTTC	CASSTRTGANIQYF
TRBV19	TRBJ1-4	TRBD1	-	TGTGCCAGTAGTATAGTACAGGGGGGCGAAAAACTGTTTTTT	CASSIVQGGEKLFF
TRBV5-1	TRBJ1-3	-	-	TGCGCCAGCAGCGGACCGACGCAGGGAACTGGAAACACCATATATTTT	CASSGPTQGTGNTIYF
TRBV11-2	TRBJ2-3	TRBD1	-	TGTGCCAGCAGCTTAGTACTGGGACAGGTGTTCACAGATACGCAGTATTTT	CASSLVLGQVFTDTQYF
TRBV6-5	TRBJ1-3	-	-	TGTGCCAGCAGACGTAGACAAGGAAACACCATATATTTT	CASRRRQGNTIYF
TRBV3-1/TRBV3-2	TRBJ1-3	TRBD1	-	TGTGCCAGCAGCTTTACCCTACAGGGGGGTGGAAACACCATATATTTT	CASSFTLQGGGNTIYF
TRBV10-3	TRBJ2-2	TRBD1	-	TGTGCCATCAGGGCCGGGACAGGGAGAAAAGGGGAGCTGTTTTTT	CAIRAGTGRKGELFF
TRBV29-1	TRBJ1-3	-	-	TGCAGCGCCGACGGACAGGGAAACACCATATATTTT	CSADGQGNTIYF
TRBV5-1	TRBJ1-3	TRBD1	once	TGCGCCAGCAGCCTAGGACAGGGGCAAGGAAACACCATATATTTT	CASSLGQGQGNTIYF
TRBV18	TRBJ2-1	TRBD1	-	TGTGCCAGCTCACACGGACAGGGGGCCTACAATGAGCAGTTCTTC	CASSHGQGAYNEQFF
TRBV7-9	TRBJ1-1	-	-	TGTGCCAGCAGCTTAAAGGACAGCCAAAACACTGAAGCTTTCTTT	CASSLKDSQNTEAFF
TRBV30	TRBJ1-5	TRBD1	-	TGTGTCTGGACCCACTCGACAGGGTATGAAGGCAATCAGCCCCAGCATTTT	CVWTHSTGYEGNQPQHF
TRBV6-5	TRBJ1-6	-	-	TGTGCCAGCAGTTCCCCGAAGAGTCCACCCCTCCACTTT	CASSSPKSPPLHF
TRBV5-1	TRBJ1-4	-	-	TGCGCCAGCAGCTTGAGGACTTCTGGGCAGGAGGAAAAACTGTTTTTT	CASSLRTSGQEEKLFF
TRBV11-3	TRBJ2-1	-	-	TGTGCCAGCAGCTTAGGCTCTAGCGCATCCTACAATGAGCAGTTCTTC	CASSLGSSASYNEQFF
TRBV3-1/TRBV3-2	TRBJ1-1	-	-	TGTGCCAGCAGCCAAGACGTTGTGGGGGGCACTGAAGCTTTCTTT	CASSQDVVGGTEAFF